This TCR beta chain was identified in a study of shared clonotypes between healthy human individuals (dated by TCRdb to 2018 to 2020). For context, the study as a whole: The cohort included three men and a couple of women between 18 and 49 years of age. Blood TCR repertoires of about five healthy adults were deeply sequenced to estimate repertoire size and the extent of clonotype sharing between individuals. To increase sequencing depth and limit assay-specific biases, different laboratories used diverse techniques to prepare libraries and sequence TCR repertoires. For each donor, CD4 naive and CD4 memory were each run on three plates, CD8 naive on two plates, and CD8 memory on one plate. Between about 0.8 and 9 billion PBMCs per donor were obtained by leukapheresis.

As to this clone: Its target antigen remains unknown. Qualities for individual bases were not recorded, and no much larger clone is one base off.

For CDR1 and CDR2, the germline V gene lists KGHSH and LQKENI. The CDR3 sequence holds 14 residues, the cysteine and phenylalanine included. Left in the record is the CDR3 DNA by itself, 42 bases read in frame from the first base. Between the V and J ends, shortened by 3 bases and 7 bases respectively, the junction contains 14 bases. The donors were healthy, HIV-negative adults with no recently reported acute infections or vaccinations. Every donor was a Caucasian adult residing in Nashville, Tennessee, USA. CD4+ T cells were enriched by magnetic negative selection; naive cells were then positively selected on CD45RA, and the negative fraction formed the memory subset. After blood collection by leukapheresis, PBMCs were isolated using Ficoll-Histopaque density gradient centrifugation and then cryopreserved in the vapor phase of liquid nitrogen. Analytical flow cytometry was used to check the purity and quantity of each magnetically sorted T cell population. From each sorted fraction, genomic DNA was isolated and quantified by UV absorbance on a Nanodrop 2000c.

Using the deep immunoSEQ assay, multiplex PCR amplified TCR CDR3 regions from genomic DNA. Genomic DNA extracted from each cell subset was distributed evenly over all wells of several immunoSEQ 96-well plates, and each plate served as one replicate. For sorted subsets, each replicate PCR was loaded with roughly 190 ng genomic DNA, equivalent to about 30,000 T cell genomes. Purified libraries were measured with a Qubit 3.0 fluorometer, size-checked on a Bioanalyzer 2100, and measured again with the KAPA Library Quantification kit. Every immunoSEQ 96-well plate was sequenced on a dedicated single-read 150-cycle Illumina NextSeq 550 flow cell. In the authors' own workflow: Because the immunoSEQ output included only junctional sequences and no quality scores, the filtering could not be the same as the filtering used for full-length reads. Sequences were annotated with PyIR, a Python wrapper for IgBLAST v1.9, using IMGT germline references to assign V/J genes and CDR3. Reads with weak V/J assignments (E-value above 1e-6), missing CDR3, stop codons, out-of-frame junctions, or ambiguous translated residues were removed. V3J clonotypes were defined by identical inferred V gene, J gene, and CDR3 amino acid sequence. The percentage overlap between two repertoires was calculated by dividing the number of shared unique clonotypes by the size of the smaller repertoire. Repertoire richness was assessed with RTK rarefaction, the Chao1 estimator, and Recon v2.1 estimates of unobserved clonotypes. For all TCRbeta clonotypes obtained by the gDNA method from a few donors, generation probabilities were computed with OLGA. The clones in this table, taken by TCRdb from immuneACCESS, are in-frame only. Not every clone is retained; where verified, under half of the shortfall comes from an unresolved V gene, and the cause of the rest is unknown. D and trimming come from the DNA, and the V and J calls and clone size come from that table. The sample contains a few million clones, over 90% of them found a single time. About 0.39% of the sample belongs to the ten largest clones.

On the study overall, not on this receptor specifically: Across several donors, approximately 4.9% of naive CD4, more than 3% of naive CD8, 2.3% of memory CD4, and over 0.35% of memory CD8 clonotypes were shared. The genetic and exposure-history diversity represented was limited by the small number of donors. Pairwise subsampling indicated that sequencing depth was expected to affect the degree of clonotype sharing among donors. Rarefaction of sorted-subset datasets indicated incomplete sequencing despite the large sequencing depth. Higher generation probabilities were observed for clonotypes shared by all four sorted-subset donors than for non-shared clonotypes. Only blood was sampled, and tissue TCR repertoires likely differ from those in blood. Naive subsets generally had larger estimated clonotype richness than memory subsets did.

The clonotype comes from a man aged 18 to 30 in good health. Some clones in this sample may be carry-over from other donors' samples. The rearrangement combines TRBV18 with TRBJ2-3, with no confidently assigned D gene. Sequenced material: naive CD4+ T cells from PBMCs. Taken with the paper, the label for cell subset or site translates to: CD45RA+ positively selected. The nucleotides read TGTGCCAGCTCACCCGGACCAAACCGTTATACGCAGTATTTT. It specifies CASSPGPNRYTQYF.